The 22 T cell receptor beta chains reported below all come from one sample, sequenced in a study of early T cells in non-severe SARS-CoV-2 infection. TCRdb ran MiXCR on the 5' RACE reads and lists one entry per CDR3 protein. The table shows 34,000 or so distinct CDR3 sequences, with around 9% occurring only once. Sequencing was done on a sample of whole blood. The source of these receptors is an adult who was a healthcare worker with PCR-confirmed SARS-CoV-2 infection or an uninfected control (not recorded which).

This clonotype was found many times. The chain links TRBV5-4 to TRBJ2-7, with 11 nucleotides matching TRBD1. With 4 bases clipped from V and 4 bases from J, the junction kept 4 bases outside the gene matches. CDR1 is SGHNT, CDR2 YYREEE, per germline (reference sequence). CDR3 length: 14 amino acids. CDR3 residues: CASSPGTGGYEQYF. The CDR3 bases are TGTGCCAGCAGCCCAGGGACAGGGGGATACGAGCAGTACTTC. The variable domain in full, completed from reference TRBV5-4 and TRBJ2-7, reads ETGVTQSPTHLIKTRGQQVTLRCSSQSGHNTVSWYQQALGQGPQFIFQYYREEENGRGNFPPRFSGLQFPNYSSELNVNALELDDSALYLCASSPGTGGYEQYFGPGTRLTVT.

At least ten counts were recorded for this clonotype. The chain is built from TRBV20-1 and TRBJ1-5; D is undetermined. CDR1 and CDR2 (germline): DFQATT, SNEGSKA (reference sequence). This CDR3 has 13 residues. The V gene lost 4 bases and the J gene lost 1 base, with 8 bases spanning the gap. The CDR3 is CSAIPGSNQPQHF. The CDR3 DNA reads as TGCAGTGCTATCCCGGGCAGCAATCAGCCCCAGCATTTT.

The V gene is TRBV10-3, the J gene TRBJ2-5, with TRBD2 matching 7 bases. V shed 7 bases, J shed 4 bases, and the junction held 12 bases outside the gene matches. The CDR3 runs 15 residues. Germline CDR1 ENHRY, CDR2 SYGVKD. The CDR3 sequence: CAIKKGSASGETQYF. In DNA, the CDR3 is TGTGCCATCAAGAAGGGGTCCGCTAGCGGAGAGACCCAGTACTTC.

This clonotype came up many times. The chain has TRBV10-1 and TRBJ2-5; weak D call: TRBD2 (5 bases). The CDR3 contains 16 residues. With 2 bases removed from V and 4 bases from J, the gap between germline ends came to 17 bases. Germline CDR1 WNHNN, CDR2 SYGVQD (reference sequence). The CDR3 region is CASSENTPGSRETQYF. The CDR3 nucleotides are TGCGCCAGCAGTGAGAATACCCCGGGGAGCCGAGAGACCCAGTACTTC.

This clonotype was picked up many times. The chain carries TRBV7-9 and TRBJ1-6, with D possibly matching TRBD1 (5 bases). Germline CDR1 reads SEHNR; CDR2 reads FQNEAQ (reference sequence). The CDR3 sequence is 14 residues long. V was shortened by 1 base and J by 10 bases, with 11 bases between the two germline ends. CDR3 sequence reads: CASSLVDSFSPLHF. The DNA of the CDR3 is TGTGCCAGCAGCTTAGTTGACAGTTTCTCACCCCTCCACTTT.

This clonotype was observed at least ten times. This chain uses TRBV4-2 with TRBJ1-4, with a possible D match to TRBD1 (5 bases). From germline, CDR1 is LGHNA and CDR2 YNFKEQ. Trimming removed 3 bases from V and 2 bases from J, with 13 bases in between. The CDR3 extends over 16 amino acids. CDR3 residues: CASSHGDRGTNEKLFF. DNA for the CDR3: TGTGCCAGCAGCCATGGGGACCGAGGGACTAATGAAAAACTGTTTTTT.

This chain connects TRBV7-8 to TRBJ1-2; D is unresolved. In germline, CDR1 is SGHVS, CDR2 FQNEAQ. The CDR3 is 11 amino acids. V was shortened by 0 bases and J by 8 bases, with 4 bases between the two germline ends. The CDR3 DNA reads as TGTGCCAGCAGCTTAGCTGTCGGCTACACCTTC. As protein: CASSLAVGYTF.

This clonotype was recorded many times. The chain employs TRBV30 and TRBJ1-1; 10 nucleotides agree with TRBD1. V shed 4 bases and J 4 bases; nucleotides not matched to a gene: 3. This CDR3 has 13 residues. Germline V gives CDR1 GTSNPN, CDR2 SVGIG (reference sequence). The CDR3 loop reads CAWNRDRGTEAFF. DNA for the CDR3: TGTGCCTGGAATAGGGACAGGGGCACTGAAGCTTTCTTT.

On this clonotype: This may come from a read error, since a much larger clone is one base off. This chain connects TRBV7-9 to TRBJ1-1, with D possibly TRBD1 on 5 matching bases. Trimming cost V 10 bases and J 1 base, with 13 bases left between them. This CDR3 has 13 amino acids. Germline CDR1 is SEHNR and CDR2 is FQNEAQ (reference sequence). CDR3 loop: CANRLTANTEAFF. The CDR3 nucleotides are TGTGCCAACAGGCTGACAGCGAACACTGAAGCTTTCTTT. Combining the CDR3 with reference TRBV7-9 and TRBJ1-1 gives the whole variable domain DTGVSQNPRHKITKRGQNVTFRCDPISEHNRLYWYRQTLGQGPEFLTYFQNEAQLEKSRLLSDRFSAERPKGSFSTLEIQRTEQGDSAMYLCANRLTANTEAFFGQGTRLTVV.

This clonotype is hyperexpanded in the sample. The rearrangement links TRBV12-3 or TRBV12-4 to TRBJ2-7, with TRBD1 matching 7 bases. The CDR3 contains 14 residues. Trimming cost V 5 bases and J 5 bases; bases outside gene matches: 9. The CDR3 is CASSRQGEWNEQYF. For the CDR3, the DNA is TGTGCCAGCAGTCGACAGGGTGAATGGAACGAGCAGTACTTC.

The chain recombines TRBV28 with TRBJ2-1; D unresolved. Germline V CDR1 and CDR2: MDHEN, SYDVKM. CDR3 size: 14 residues. The V and J ends lost 2 bases and 2 bases respectively, with 7 bases between them. The CDR3 loop reads CASSLGTPYNEQFF. CDR3 DNA: TGTGCCAGCAGTTTAGGCACTCCCTACAATGAGCAGTTCTTC. Drawing the rest from reference TRBV28 and TRBJ2-1, the complete variable domain is DVKVTQSSRYLVKRTGEKVFLECVQDMDHENMFWYRQDPGLGLRLIYFSYDVKMKEKGDIPEGYSVSREKKERFSLILESASTNQTSMYLCASSLGTPYNEQFFGPGTRLTVL.

Of note for this clonotype: One base away lies a much larger clone, so this may be a sequencing read error. V gene TRBV12-3 or TRBV12-4 combines with J gene TRBJ1-1; D gene uncertain. This CDR3 comprises 14 residues. V was shortened by 1 base and J by 0 bases, with 6 bases between the two germline ends. The CDR3 loop is CASSLEVMNTEAFF. CDR3 coding DNA: TGTGCCAGCAGTTTAGAGGTCATGAACACTGAAGCTTTCTTT.

This clonotype showed up many times. V gene TRBV6-2 or TRBV6-3 combines with J gene TRBJ1-2; D not resolved. Germline loops: CDR1 MNHEY, CDR2 SVGEGT. Trimming removed 6 bases from V and 5 bases from J, with 16 bases in between. This CDR3 region has 14 residues. CDR3 sequence reads: CASSPVTGPYGYTF. CDR3 nucleotide sequence: TGTGCCAGCAGCCCCGTTACCGGCCCGTATGGCTACACCTTC.

This clonotype was detected many times. The rearrangement links TRBV11-2 to TRBJ2-1; the D is unclear. Germline lookup yields CDR1 SGHAT and CDR2 FQNNGV. This CDR3 has 14 amino acids. V dropped 1 base and J dropped 10 bases, with 14 bases sitting between them. The CDR3 loop is CASSLGRNFEEQFF. CDR3 DNA sequence: TGTGCCAGCAGCTTAGGTCGAAATTTCGAGGAGCAGTTCTTC.

The sample holds many counts of this clonotype. V gene TRBV25-1 combines with J gene TRBJ1-2; D might be TRBD1 (5 bases). Trimming pared 3 bases from V and 2 bases from J, leaving 7 bases between. The germline V gene encodes CDR1 MGHDK and CDR2 SYGVNS. The CDR3 consists of 13 residues. CDR3 nucleotide sequence: TGTGCCAGCAGTGAGGGGCGCAACTATGGCTACACCTTC. It is translated as CASSEGRNYGYTF.

At least ten counts were recorded for this clonotype. The V call is TRBV6-5, the J call TRBJ1-4; unclear D gene. This CDR3 has 13 residues. V was shortened by 2 bases and J by 8 bases, with 9 bases between the two germline ends. Germline CDR1 and CDR2: MNHEY and SVGAGI. In DNA, the CDR3 is TGTGCCAGCAGTTACCGATTGGAAGAAAAACTGTTTTTT. It translates to CASSYRLEEKLFF.

In its sample, this clonotype was seen many times. This rearrangement joins TRBV6-6 to TRBJ2-3; 7 nucleotides align to TRBD2. Per germline, CDR1 MNHNY and CDR2 SVGAGI (reference sequence). J gave up 0 bases and V 0 bases, and 3 bases lay outside the gene matches. The CDR3 totals 16 residues. CDR3 coding DNA: TGTGCCAGCAGTTACTCGGGAGGGTTCAGCACAGATACGCAGTATTTT. Translation: CASSYSGGFSTDTQYF.

The chain recombines TRBV30 with TRBJ2-3, with 13 bases lining up with TRBD2. In germline, CDR1 is GTSNPN, CDR2 SVGIG (reference sequence). The CDR3 loop spans 20 amino acids. V was pared by 0 bases and J by 2 bases, with 14 bases of the junction left unmatched. CDR3 DNA: TGTGCCTGGAGTGTAGCTCGCGGACTAGCGGGGGAGGTCGTCACAGATACGCAGTATTTT. Protein product: CAWSVARGLAGEVVTDTQYF.

This clonotype was observed many times. The chain links TRBV29-1 to TRBJ2-3; tentatively, D is TRBD2 (6 bases). The CDR3 sequence is 14 residues long. Between the trimmed V and J ends, which lost 3 bases and 6 bases, there was a span of 16 bases. Germline CDR1 reads SQVTM; CDR2 reads ANQGSEA. CDR3 bases: TGCAGCGTTGAGGAGGGGCTAGCGTCGGATACGCAGTATTTT. Protein product: CSVEEGLASDTQYF.

The chain couples TRBV14 to TRBJ1-2, with D possibly being TRBD1 (6 bases). Germline CDR1 is SGHDN and CDR2 is FVKESK. The CDR3 covers 17 residues. The germline V and J ends were trimmed by 0 bases and 3 bases, with 17 bases remaining between them. The CDR3 region has the DNA TGTGCCAGCAGCCAAGAGACCAGGAAGGACAGATACTATGGCTACACCTTC. Encoded protein: CASSQETRKDRYYGYTF.

This clonotype was counted ten times or more. This chain connects TRBV7-2 to TRBJ1-1; D unresolved. The CDR3 loop spans 13 amino acids. Trimming stripped 2 bases from V and 6 bases from J, with 10 bases between. Germline assignment: CDR1 SGHTA and CDR2 FQGNSA. CDR3 bases: TGTGCCAGCAGCTTAAGATTTAACTCTGAAGCTTTCTTT. It yields the protein CASSLRFNSEAFF.

This clonotype came up many times. The V and J genes are TRBV9 and TRBJ1-1; D ambiguous. This CDR3 is built from 14 residues. CDR1 is SGDLS and CDR2 is YYNGEE in the germline V gene. V lost 4 bases and J lost 0, with 10 bases in between. The CDR3 region is CASSLRSLNTEAFF. In DNA, the CDR3 is TGTGCCAGCAGCCTCCGCTCTTTGAACACTGAAGCTTTCTTT.